The source of this TCR beta chain is a study of a mutant IDH1 vaccine in newly diagnosed glioma. About the research overall: Patients began vaccination 4-6 weeks after radiotherapy alone, or with temozolomide cycles. Treated patients showed a male proportion of approximately 62%, a female proportion of about 40%, and a mean age of roughly 40 years.

Concerning this clone: The antigen is not known.

Libraries were prepared by immunoSEQ multiplex PCR; TCRdb keeps only in-frame clonotypes and omits some of them. The sample carries fewer than 40,000 clones, approximately 53% recorded once. Time point denoted: week 5, during vaccination. With topical imiquimod, each dose of the vaccine consisted of 300 ug of mutant IDH1 20-mer peptide. Astrocytomas found in donors were new, WHO grade 3 or 4, IDH1-mutant and ATRX-lost. The CDR3 consists of 14 residues. CDR1 is SEHNR, CDR2 FQNEAQ, per germline (reference sequence). J gave up 8 bases and V 5 bases, and 10 bases lay outside the gene matches. Study results and caveats: Evidence of vaccine-induced immune responses was documented in approximately 93% of patients.

This clonotype was sampled from a woman aged 18-35 years with glioma. Sample: PBMCs, taken from a glioma patient whose treatment included an IDH1 peptide vaccine. The chain employs TRBV7-9 and TRBJ1-2; TRBD1 aligns across 8 bases. This CDR3 reads CASSLGTGHRGYTF. The CDR3 DNA reads as TGTGCCAGCAGCCTAGGGACAGGTCATAGGGGCTACACCTTC.